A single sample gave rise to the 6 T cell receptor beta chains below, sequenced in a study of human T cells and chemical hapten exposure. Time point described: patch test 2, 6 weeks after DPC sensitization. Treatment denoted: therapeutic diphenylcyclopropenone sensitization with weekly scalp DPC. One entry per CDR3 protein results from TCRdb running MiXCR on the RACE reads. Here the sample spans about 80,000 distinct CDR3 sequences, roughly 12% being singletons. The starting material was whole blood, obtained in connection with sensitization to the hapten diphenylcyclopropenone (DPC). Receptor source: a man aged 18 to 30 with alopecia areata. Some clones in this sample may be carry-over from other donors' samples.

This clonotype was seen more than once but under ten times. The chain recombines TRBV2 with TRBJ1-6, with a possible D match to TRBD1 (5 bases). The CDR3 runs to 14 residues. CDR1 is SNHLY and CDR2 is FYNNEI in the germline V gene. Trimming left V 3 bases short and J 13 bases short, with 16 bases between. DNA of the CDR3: TGTGCCAGCAGTGAGTGGGATCAGGGTCTTCCCCTCCACTTT. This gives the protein CASSEWDQGLPLHF.

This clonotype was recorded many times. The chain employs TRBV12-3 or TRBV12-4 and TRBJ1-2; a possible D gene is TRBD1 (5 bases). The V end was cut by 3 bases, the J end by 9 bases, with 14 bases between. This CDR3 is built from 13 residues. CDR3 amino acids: CASSFQRGGRYTF. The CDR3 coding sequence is TGTGCCAGCAGTTTTCAGCGTGGGGGTCGCTACACCTTC.

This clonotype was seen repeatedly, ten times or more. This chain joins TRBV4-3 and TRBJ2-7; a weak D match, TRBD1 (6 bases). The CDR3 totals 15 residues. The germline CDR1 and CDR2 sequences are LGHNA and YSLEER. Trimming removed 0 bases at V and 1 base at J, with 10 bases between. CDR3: CASSQDWQGSYEQYF. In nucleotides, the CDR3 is TGCGCCAGCAGCCAAGACTGGCAGGGGTCCTACGAGCAGTACTTC.

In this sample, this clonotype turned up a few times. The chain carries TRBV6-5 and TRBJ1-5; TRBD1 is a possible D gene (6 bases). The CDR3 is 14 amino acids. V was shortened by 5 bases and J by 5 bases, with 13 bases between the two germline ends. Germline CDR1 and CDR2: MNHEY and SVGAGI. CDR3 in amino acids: CASSKGDRYQPQHF. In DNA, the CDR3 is TGTGCCAGCAGTAAGGGAGACAGGTATCAGCCCCAGCATTTT.

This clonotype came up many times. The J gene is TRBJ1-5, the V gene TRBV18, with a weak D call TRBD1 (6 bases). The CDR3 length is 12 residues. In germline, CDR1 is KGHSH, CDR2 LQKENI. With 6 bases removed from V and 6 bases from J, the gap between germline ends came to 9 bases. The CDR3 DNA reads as TGTGCCAGCTCTACGACAGGTCAGCCCCAGCATTTT. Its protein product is CASSTTGQPQHF.

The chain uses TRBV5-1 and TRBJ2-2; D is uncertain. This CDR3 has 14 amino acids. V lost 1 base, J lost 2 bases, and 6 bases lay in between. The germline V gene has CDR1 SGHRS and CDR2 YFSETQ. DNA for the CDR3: TGCGCCAGCAGCTTGTACCAAAACACCGGGGAGCTGTTTTTT. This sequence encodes CASSLYQNTGELFF.